These T cell receptor beta chains were read from a single sample in a study of cytomegalovirus exposure and HLA in healthy donors. TCRdb keeps only in-frame clones here, not all; method: immunoSEQ multiplex PCR. This table has under 200,000 clones, 65% to 85% appearing once. The material sequenced was PBMCs. The receptors were gathered from a woman in her thirties or forties in good health and CMV-seropositive. The CDR3 runs from the conserved cysteine through the conserved F or W. A D gene is named only where the DNA matches it firmly. Only part of the rows carry a size: once, few, many, or a class if the clone is expanded.

>-|TRBV6-5|TRBJ2-7|-
TGTGCCAGCAGCCCCTTAAGGACTACGTTACCCGAGCAGTACTTC
CASSPLRTTLPEQYF
>TRBD1|TRBV6-1|TRBJ1-1|-
TGTGCCAGCAGTACAAGAGGACAGGGCCAAGCTTTCTTT
CASSTRGQGQAFF
>TRBD2|TRBV9|TRBJ2-1|-
TGTGCCAGCAGCGGAACTAGCGGGAGTTATGAGCAGTTCTTC
CASSGTSGSYEQFF
>-|TRBV6-1|TRBJ2-7|few
TGTGCCAGCAGTCGACAGGCCCACTACGAGCAGTACTTC
CASSRQAHYEQYF
>TRBD2|TRBV11-2|TRBJ2-1|-
TGTGCCAGCAGCTCTAACCCTAGCGGGGGCTCCTACAATGAGCAGTTCTTC
CASSSNPSGGSYNEQFF
>-|TRBV18|TRBJ2-7|-
TGTGCCAGCTCATCCCAGGGAGGTAGACAGTACTTC
CASSSQGGRQYF
>-|TRBV15|TRBJ1-1|-
TGTGCCACCAGCAGAGATGTTTCGACAGGGAACACTGAAGCTTTCTTT
CATSRDVSTGNTEAFF
>-|TRBV27|TRBJ1-2|-
TGTGCCAGCAGTTTCGAGGGTTTGAGAGGCTACACCTTC
CASSFEGLRGYTF
>TRBD1|TRBV30|TRBJ2-7|-
TGTGCCTGGAGTGACCCCTCAGGGGGAGTCCACGAGCAGTACTTC
CAWSDPSGGVHEQYF
>-|TRBV14|TRBJ2-3|-
TGTGCCAGCAGCCCGAGGTCGTGGAGCACAGATACGCAGTATTTT
CASSPRSWSTDTQYF
>TRBD2|TRBV28|TRBJ2-7|-
TGTGCCAGCAGTTTAGGGCGGGGGAACGAGCAGTACTTC
CASSLGRGNEQYF
>-|TRBV27|TRBJ2-3|-
TGTGCCAGCAGTTTAGGTCTAGTCCCAGATACGCAGTATTTT
CASSLGLVPDTQYF
>TRBD1|TRBV7-9|TRBJ1-5|-
TGTGCCAGCAGCCCGGGACAGATCAATCGGCCCCAGCATTTT
CASSPGQINRPQHF
>-|TRBV4-2|TRBJ2-7|-
TGTGCCAGCAGCCCCGAGATGCGGTCCGACTCCTACGAGCAGTACTTC
CASSPEMRSDSYEQYF
>TRBD1|TRBV2|TRBJ2-2|-
TGTGCCAGCAATACAAAGACAGGGACGAACACCGGGGAGCTGTTTTTT
CASNTKTGTNTGELFF
>-|TRBV6-6|TRBJ1-6|-
TGTGCCAGCAGTTACTCACAGGGATTTGATTCACCCCCCCACTTT
CASSYSQGFDSPPHF
>-|TRBV10-3|TRBJ2-1|-
TGTGCCATCAAGAGGGGGGGTGAGCAGTTCTTC
CAIKRGGEQFF
>TRBD2|TRBV10-2|TRBJ2-7|few
TGCGCCGGAGGCGGGGGGGGAACCTACGAGCAGTACTTC
CAGGGGGTYEQYF
>-|TRBV4-3|TRBJ2-2|-
TGCGCCAGCAGCCAAGTCCTTGGCGGGACCTCGAACACCGGGGAGCTGTTTTTT
CASSQVLGGTSNTGELFF
>TRBD2|TRBV6-5|TRBJ2-1|few
TGTGCCAGCAGTTACGCTAGCGGGGGGGCCATTGAGCAGTTCTTC
CASSYASGGAIEQFF
>-|TRBV7-9|TRBJ2-5|few
TGTGCCAGCAGCCCCCCGTCGAGAAGTGAGACCCAGTACTTC
CASSPPSRSETQYF
>-|TRBV27|TRBJ1-5|-
TGTGCCAGCAGTCCACGGGACAATCGACAGCCCCAGCATTTT
CASSPRDNRQPQHF
>TRBD1|TRBV14|TRBJ2-7|-
TGTGCCAGCAGCCTCGGACAGGGTAGCTCCTACGAGCAGTACTTC
CASSLGQGSSYEQYF
>TRBD2|TRBV11-3|TRBJ2-5|-
TGTGCCAGCAGCTCCGGGGGGGAGGGGGCCCAGTACTTC
CASSSGGEGAQYF